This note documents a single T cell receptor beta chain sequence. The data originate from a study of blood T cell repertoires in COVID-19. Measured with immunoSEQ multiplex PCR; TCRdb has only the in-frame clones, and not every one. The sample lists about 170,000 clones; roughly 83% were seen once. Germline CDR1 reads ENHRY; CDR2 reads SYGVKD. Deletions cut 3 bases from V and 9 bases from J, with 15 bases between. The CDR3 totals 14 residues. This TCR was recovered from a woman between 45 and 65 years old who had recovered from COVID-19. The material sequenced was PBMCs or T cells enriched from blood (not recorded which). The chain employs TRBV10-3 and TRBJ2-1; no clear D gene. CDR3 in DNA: TGTGCCATCAGTGACTCTACCGCGCAGGCTGAGCAGTTCTTC. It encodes CAISDSTAQAEQFF.